This TCR beta chain stems from a study of blood T cell repertoires in COVID-19. Looking at the study overall: Samples of COVID-19 (acute and convalescent) were obtained from the United States, Italy and Spain.

Per the study methods: By means of reference gene primer amplification, nucleated cell counts were estimated. Here immunoSEQ multiplex PCR was the method, and the copy in TCRdb shows in-frame clones only, minus some. Clone size and V and J calls were adopted from that table, with D and trimming inferred from the DNA. The sample holds over 600,000 clones, approximately 90% seen once. This clone showed up many times. The CDR3 loop spans 14 amino acids. Germline V CDR1 and CDR2: SGHRS, YFSETQ. The trim removed 3 bases at V and 4 bases at J, leaving 3 bases unmatched. This TCR came from a woman aged 18 to 35 with acute or convalescent COVID-19. The chain has TRBV5-1 and TRBJ2-3, with 9 bases matching TRBD1. The sample comprised peripheral blood. The CDR3 region is CASSWDRAADTQYF. The CDR3 DNA follows: TGCGCCAGCAGCTGGGACAGGGCGGCAGATACGCAGTATTTT.